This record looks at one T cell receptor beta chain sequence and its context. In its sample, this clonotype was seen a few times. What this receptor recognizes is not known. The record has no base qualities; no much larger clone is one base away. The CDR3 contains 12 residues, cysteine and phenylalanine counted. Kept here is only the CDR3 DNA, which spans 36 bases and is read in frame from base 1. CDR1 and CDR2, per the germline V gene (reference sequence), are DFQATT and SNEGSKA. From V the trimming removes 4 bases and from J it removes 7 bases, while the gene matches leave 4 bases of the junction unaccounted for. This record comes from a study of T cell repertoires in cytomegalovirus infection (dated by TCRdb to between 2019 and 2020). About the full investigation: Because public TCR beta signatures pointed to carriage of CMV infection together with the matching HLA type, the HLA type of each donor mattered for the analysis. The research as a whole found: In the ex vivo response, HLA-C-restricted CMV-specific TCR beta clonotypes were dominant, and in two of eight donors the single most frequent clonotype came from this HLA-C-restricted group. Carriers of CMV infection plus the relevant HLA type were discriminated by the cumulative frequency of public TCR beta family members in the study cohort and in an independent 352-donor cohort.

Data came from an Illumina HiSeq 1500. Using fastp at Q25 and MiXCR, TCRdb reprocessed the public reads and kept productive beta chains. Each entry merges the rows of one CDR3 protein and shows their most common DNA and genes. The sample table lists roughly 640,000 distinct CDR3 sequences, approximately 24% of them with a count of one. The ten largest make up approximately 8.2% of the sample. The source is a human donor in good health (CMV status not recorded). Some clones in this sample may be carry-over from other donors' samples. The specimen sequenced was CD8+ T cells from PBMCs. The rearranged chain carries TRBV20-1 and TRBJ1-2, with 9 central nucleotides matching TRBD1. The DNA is TGCAGTGCTATTGGGACAGGGCGTGGCTACACCTTC. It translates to CSAIGTGRGYTF.